These 18 T cell receptor beta chains were sequenced from one sample in a study of human T cells and chemical hapten exposure (dated by TCRdb to about 2021). Receptor libraries were prepared by RACE. Sequencing relied on a NextSeq 500. TCRdb reprocessed the public reads (quality trimming at Q25 with fastp, clone calling with MiXCR) and kept in-frame beta chains. Rows with a matching CDR3 protein are joined into one entry that keeps the most common DNA and genes. The sample table records 90,000 to 120,000 distinct CDR3 sequences; roughly 11% of these occur just once. The biggest ten clones account for 3% to 4.5% of the sample. This specimen's time point label, per the study, means: patch test 1, 2 weeks after DPC sensitization. Per the publication, the treatment or condition label means: therapeutic diphenylcyclopropenone sensitization with weekly scalp DPC. Sequenced here: whole blood, sampled in connection with sensitization to the hapten diphenylcyclopropenone (DPC). Source of these receptors: a woman aged 40 to 50 with alopecia areata. Some clones in this sample may be carry-over from other donors' samples.

At least ten counts were recorded for this clonotype. The rearrangement uses TRBV28 and TRBJ1-2; 8 nucleotides align to TRBD1. The CDR3 totals 15 residues. Germline values: CDR1 MDHEN, CDR2 SYDVKM. V was clipped by 5 bases and J by 4 bases; unmatched bases: 9. This chain's CDR3 is CASSPRTGFSYGYTF. CDR3 DNA: TGTGCCAGCAGTCCACGGACAGGGTTTAGCTATGGCTACACCTTC.

This clonotype occurred many times. The chain has TRBV6-5 and TRBJ2-7, with D possibly matching TRBD2 (6 bases). In germline, CDR1 is MNHEY, CDR2 SVGAGI. The CDR3 length is 13 residues. Trimming took 5 bases from V and 6 from J, leaving 14 bases between them. The CDR3 nucleotides read TGTGCCAGCAGTCGCCGGGACTCCCGCGAGCAGTACTTC. It is translated as CASSRRDSREQYF.

This clonotype has a count of ten or more. The chain combines TRBV7-9 with TRBJ1-2; TRBD1 matches 7 bases. Germline CDR1 SEHNR, CDR2 FQNEAQ (reference sequence). V lost 5 bases and J lost 3; bases outside the gene matches: 6. The CDR3 has 14 residues. Written as DNA, the CDR3 is TGTGCCAGCAGCCTATGGGACAGCGACTATGGCTACACCTTC. Translation: CASSLWDSDYGYTF.

The J gene is TRBJ2-3, the V gene TRBV19; D perhaps matches TRBD2 (5 bases). The ends were cut back, 5 bases at V and 6 bases at J, with 18 bases in the middle. The germline CDR1 and CDR2 sequences are LNHDA and SQIVND (reference sequence). The CDR3 is 15 amino acids. The CDR3 DNA reads as TGTGCCAGTAGTCCCAACCCCTCGGGGTCGGATACGCAGTATTTT. It translates to CASSPNPSGSDTQYF.

In its sample, this clonotype was seen a few times. V usage is TRBV20-1 and J usage is TRBJ2-1; 11 nucleotides align to TRBD2. Trimming at V came to 5 bases and at J to 3 bases, leaving 3 bases not matched to a gene. This CDR3 has 14 amino acids. The germline V gene has CDR1 DFQATT and CDR2 SNEGSKA (reference sequence). The CDR3 DNA sequence: TGCAGTGCTTTGACTAGCGGGAACTACAATGAGCAGTTCTTC. Protein sequence: CSALTSGNYNEQFF.

This clonotype was detected ten times or more. V gene TRBV7-8 combines with J gene TRBJ1-2, with D perhaps matching TRBD1 (6 bases). The CDR3 is 15 amino acids. In germline, CDR1 is SGHVS, CDR2 FQNEAQ. V lost 1 base, J lost 1 base, and 10 bases lay in between. The CDR3 loop is CASSLGGTFNYGYTF. The CDR3 DNA is TGTGCCAGCAGCTTAGGGGGGACATTTAACTATGGCTACACCTTC.

V is TRBV20-1 and J is TRBJ2-5, with 8 bases identical to TRBD2. Germline V gene data show CDR1 as DFQATT and CDR2 as SNEGSKA (reference sequence). The CDR3 consists of 13 residues. Losses at the gene ends were 6 bases for V and 5 bases for J; bases not matched to a gene: 8. CDR3 DNA sequence: TGCAGTGCCAACCGCGGGGGGCGGGAGACCCAGTACTTC. It encodes CSANRGGRETQYF.

The chain's CDR3 is CALTENTEAFF. As DNA, the CDR3 is TGTGCCCTGACGGAGAACACTGAAGCTTTCTTT. The J gene is TRBJ1-1, the V gene TRBV30; D is ambiguous. Trimming took 8 bases from V and 1 from J, leaving 8 bases between them. Germline values: CDR1 GTSNPN, CDR2 SVGIG (reference sequence). The CDR3 runs 11 residues.

The chain combines TRBV20-1 with TRBJ2-7; 8 bases fit TRBD2. This CDR3 contains 16 residues. Germline CDR1 reads DFQATT; CDR2 reads SNEGSKA (reference sequence). V was pared by 0 bases and J by 7 bases, with 14 bases of the junction left unmatched. CDR3 amino acids: CSARDPSSGASGEQYF. CDR3 DNA: TGCAGTGCTAGAGATCCGAGTAGCGGGGCGTCGGGGGAGCAGTACTTC.

This chain uses TRBV3-1 with TRBJ2-5, with D maybe TRBD2 (6 bases). Trimming shortened V by 1 base and J by 5 bases, and 14 bases separated the two germline ends. Germline CDR1 and CDR2: LGHDT and YNNKEL (reference sequence). CDR3 length: 15 amino acids. The CDR3 bases are TGTGCCAGCAGCCAAGTCGGGGGTTGGCGGGAGACCCAGTACTTC. Encoded protein: CASSQVGGWRETQYF.

Only a few counts were recorded for this clonotype. The chain is built from TRBV3-2 and TRBJ1-4; the table gives TRBD1 as D, unverified against the DNA. TRBV3-2 is listed as a pseudogene. The CDR3 is made up of 14 amino acids. This chain's CDR3 is CASSGTAPDDKLFF. The CDR3 coding sequence is TGTGCCAGCAGCGGGACAGCTCCTGATGACAAACTGTTTTTT.

Concerning this clonotype itself: The junction does not match germline at one end; this may be a read error. The chain combines TRBV12-3 or TRBV12-4 with TRBJ1-1; D ambiguous. This CDR3 contains 15 residues. As DNA, the CDR3 is TGTGCCAGCAGTTTATTGCGGGGAAGGAACACTGAAGCTCTCTTT. Translated, it gives CASSLLRGRNTEALF.

There are a few counts of this clonotype. The chain uses TRBV28 and TRBJ1-5, with 9 positions matching TRBD1. In germline, CDR1 is MDHEN, CDR2 SYDVKM. This CDR3 region has 16 residues. V shed 7 bases, J shed 5 bases, and the junction held 12 bases outside the gene matches. The CDR3 DNA sequence: TGTGCCAGCACCCTACCCGGGACAGGGCCTTATCAGCCCCAGCATTTT. This translates into CASTLPGTGPYQPQHF.

J is TRBJ1-5 and V is TRBV25-1, with TRBD1 as a possible D gene (6 bases). Trimming stripped 6 bases from V and 7 bases from J, with 13 bases between. This CDR3 spans 13 amino acids. CDR1 is MGHDK and CDR2 is SYGVNS in the germline V gene. The CDR3 region has the DNA TGTGCCAGCAGCTCACAGGGTTGGCAGCCCCAGCATTTT. It is translated as CASSSQGWQPQHF.

The chain is built from TRBV29-1 and TRBJ1-1, with 7 bases aligning to TRBD1. Germline CDR1 is SQVTM and CDR2 is ANQGSEA. V trimming: 4 bases; J trimming: 0 bases; junction bases outside the gene matches: 2. There are 13 residues in the CDR3. The CDR3 DNA reads as TGCAGCGTTGCCAGGGGGATGAACACTGAAGCTTTCTTT. It encodes CSVARGMNTEAFF.

This clonotype was observed a handful of times. This chain joins TRBV6-5 and TRBJ2-7; TRBD1 aligns across 7 bases. Germline CDR1 and CDR2: MNHEY and SVGAGI. Trimming at V came to 6 bases and at J to 2 bases, leaving 7 bases not matched to a gene. CDR3 length: 14 residues. CDR3 bases: TGTGCCAGCAGGGACGGACAGGTTGCCTACGAGCAGTACTTC. This sequence encodes CASRDGQVAYEQYF.

This clonotype has a count of ten or more. The J gene is TRBJ2-7, the V gene TRBV11-3; 10 bases agree with TRBD1. Germline V lookup: CDR1 SGHNT, CDR2 YENEEA. The ends lost 0 bases at V and 7 bases at J; junction bases unmatched: 9. The CDR3 length is 16 residues. The CDR3 coding sequence is TGTGCCAGCAGCTTAGATGGGACAGGGGTGATTACGGAGCAGTACTTC. Encoded protein: CASSLDGTGVITEQYF.

This clonotype came up many times. The rearrangement uses TRBV9 and TRBJ1-3, with D hard to call. CDR3 length: 16 residues. V was clipped by 4 bases and J by 0 bases, with 14 bases between them. Germline V lookup: CDR1 SGDLS, CDR2 YYNGEE. CDR3 sequence: CASSLTISSSGNTIYF. The DNA of the CDR3 is TGTGCCAGCAGCCTAACAATCTCGAGCTCTGGAAACACCATATATTTT.